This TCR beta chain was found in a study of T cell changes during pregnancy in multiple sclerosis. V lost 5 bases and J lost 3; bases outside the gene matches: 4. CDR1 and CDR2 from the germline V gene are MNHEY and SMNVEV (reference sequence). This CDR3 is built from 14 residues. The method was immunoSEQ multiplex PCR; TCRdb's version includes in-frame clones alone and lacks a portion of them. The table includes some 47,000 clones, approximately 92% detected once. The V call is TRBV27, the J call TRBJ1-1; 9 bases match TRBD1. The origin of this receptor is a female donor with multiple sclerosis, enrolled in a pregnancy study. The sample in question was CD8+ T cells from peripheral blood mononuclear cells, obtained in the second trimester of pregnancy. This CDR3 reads CASSPWTGDTEAFF. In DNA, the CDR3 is TGTGCCAGCAGTCCCTGGACAGGGGACACTGAAGCTTTCTTT.